What follows are 21 T cell receptor beta chains derived from one specimen sequenced in a study of blood T cell repertoires in COVID-19. Sequencing was performed with immunoSEQ multiplex PCR; in TCRdb, only in-frame clones are kept and a portion is missing. The table records around 300,000 clones, about 85% of them present only once. The sample consisted of peripheral blood. The origin of the receptors is a woman between 50 and 59 years old with active or convalescent COVID-19.

V gene TRBV5-1 combines with J gene TRBJ2-3; no clear D gene. The V end lost 2 bases, the J end lost 6 bases, and 13 bases lay between the germline ends. Germline V CDR1 and CDR2: SGHRS, YFSETQ. The CDR3 contains 14 residues. Here the CDR3 reads CASSLHLPSDTQYF. The CDR3 DNA reads as TGCGCCAGCAGCTTACATCTTCCCTCCGATACGCAGTATTTT.

The chain links TRBV28 to TRBJ2-7; weak D call: TRBD2 (7 bases). This CDR3 spans 15 amino acids. CDR1 and CDR2 (germline): MDHEN, SYDVKM. Trimming stripped 2 bases from V and 3 bases from J, with 14 bases between. CDR3 loop: CASSLGGAVDYEQYF. CDR3 DNA sequence: TGTGCCAGCAGTTTAGGGGGGGCCGTAGACTACGAGCAGTACTTC.

V gene TRBV28 combines with J gene TRBJ1-4; 8 positions agree with TRBD1. CDR1 and CDR2 from the germline V gene are MDHEN and SYDVKM. The V segment lost 5 bases and the J segment 2 bases; nucleotides outside the gene matches: 10. This CDR3 is built from 17 residues. CDR3 protein: CASSRAGGVRTNEKLFF. The CDR3 region has the DNA TGTGCCAGCAGTCGGGCAGGGGGCGTTAGGACTAATGAAAAACTGTTTTTT.

A few counts support this clone. The genes are TRBV18 and TRBJ2-1, with D tentatively TRBD1 (7 bases). Germline V CDR1 and CDR2: KGHSH, LQKENI. The CDR3 contains 14 residues. Trimming pared 5 bases from V and 7 bases from J, leaving 15 bases between. The CDR3 loop is CASSSTGAGNEQFF. As DNA, the CDR3 is TGTGCCAGCTCATCTACAGGGGCGGGAAATGAGCAGTTCTTC.

This clone was picked up a small number of times. The genes are TRBV2 and TRBJ2-5, with D maybe TRBD2 (6 bases). Trimming left V 7 bases short and J 0 bases short, with 15 bases between. The CDR3 length is 15 residues. Germline V CDR1 and CDR2: SNHLY, FYNNEI. The chain's CDR3 is CASKVYRGNQETQYF. The CDR3 coding sequence is TGTGCCAGCAAGGTTTATCGGGGGAACCAAGAGACCCAGTACTTC. Based on the CDR3 plus reference TRBV2 and TRBJ2-5, the full variable domain is EPEVTQTPSHQVTQMGQEVILRCVPISNHLYFYWYRQILGQKVEFLVSFYNNEISEKSEIFDDQFSVERPDGSNFTLKIRSTKLEDSAMYFCASKVYRGNQETQYFGPGTRLLVL.

The J gene is TRBJ1-3, the V gene TRBV11-3; TRBD1 might be the D (5 bases). Germline V gene data show CDR1 as SGHNT and CDR2 as YENEEA. The CDR3 has 12 amino acids. Between the trimmed V and J ends, which lost 5 bases and 5 bases, there was a span of 7 bases. The CDR3 sequence is CASSADRNTIYF. The CDR3 DNA sequence: TGTGCCAGCAGCGCGGACAGAAACACCATATATTTT.

The chain recombines TRBV11-2 with TRBJ1-1; no firm D call. The CDR3 has 16 amino acids. Germline V lookup: CDR1 SGHAT, CDR2 FQNNGV. The V end was cut by 0 bases, the J end by 3 bases, with 14 bases between. The CDR3 reads CASSLDPEGGDTEAFF. In DNA form, the CDR3 reads TGTGCCAGCAGCTTAGACCCGGAGGGCGGTGACACTGAAGCTTTCTTT.

This chain links TRBV19 with TRBJ1-5; 9 bases are shared with TRBD1. Germline loops: CDR1 LNHDA, CDR2 SQIVND (reference sequence). The CDR3 is made up of 19 amino acids. After removal of 3 bases from V and 0 bases from J, the junction contained 12 bases not matched to a gene. This CDR3 reads CASSIGPGQGGYSNQPQHF. The CDR3 DNA reads as TGTGCCAGTAGTATTGGGCCGGGACAGGGAGGATATAGCAATCAGCCCCAGCATTTT.

The sample holds a few counts of this clone. This rearrangement joins TRBV7-8 to TRBJ2-7; a weak D match, TRBD1 (6 bases). V was cut by 5 bases and J by 6 bases, with 14 bases left in between. This CDR3 has 13 residues. Per germline, CDR1 SGHVS and CDR2 FQNEAQ. CDR3 coding DNA: TGTGCCAGCAGCAATCCCACAGGGATCGAGCAGTACTTC. This codes for CASSNPTGIEQYF.

The rearrangement uses TRBV28 and TRBJ2-1; 10 bases are a match to TRBD2. J was trimmed by 3 bases and V by 7 bases; bases with no gene match: 9. Germline CDR1 MDHEN, CDR2 SYDVKM. There are 16 residues in the CDR3. The CDR3 nucleotides read TGTGCCAGCAAAGCGGGAGGGATGGAAAACTACAATGAGCAGTTCTTC. As protein: CASKAGGMENYNEQFF.

Concerning this clone itself: Germline is not matched at one junction end, which may reflect a read error. The chain employs TRBV5-4 and TRBJ2-1; tentatively, D is TRBD2 (6 bases). This CDR3 has 13 residues. Germline V gene data show CDR1 as SGHNT and CDR2 as YYREEE (reference sequence). The CDR3 here is CASSQGLEVSGLF. The CDR3 DNA reads as TGTGCCAGCAGCCAGGGACTGGAGGTGTCAGGACTCTTC.

The V call is TRBV6-6, the J call TRBJ1-5; D possibly corresponds to TRBD1 (6 bases). From germline, CDR1 is MNHNY and CDR2 SVGAGI (reference sequence). The ends were cut back, 6 bases at V and 5 bases at J, with 17 bases in the middle. This CDR3 has 15 amino acids. The CDR3 protein is CASSPNTGGHQPQHF. The CDR3 nucleotides are TGTGCCAGCAGCCCTAATACGGGGGGGCATCAGCCCCAGCATTTT.

This chain uses TRBV7-9 with TRBJ1-6; 8 positions agree with TRBD1. The V and J ends lost 5 bases and 7 bases, in that order; junction bases with no gene match: 4. The CDR3 consists of 14 residues. In germline, CDR1 is SEHNR, CDR2 FQNEAQ (reference sequence). The CDR3 reads CASSRWDRNSPLHF. The CDR3 region has the DNA TGTGCCAGCAGCAGGTGGGACAGGAATTCACCCCTCCACTTT.

V gene TRBV3-1 (or the pseudogene TRBV3-2) combines with J gene TRBJ2-1; D remains unclear. CDR3 length: 14 amino acids. CDR1 LGHDT and CDR2 YNNKEL come from the germline V gene (reference sequence). Trimming cost V 3 bases and J 0 bases, with 6 bases left between them. This CDR3 reads CASSHLYSYNEQFF. CDR3 DNA: TGTGCCAGCAGCCACCTTTACTCCTACAATGAGCAGTTCTTC.

This clone was counted once. The chain recombines TRBV12-5 with TRBJ1-2, with 9 bases lining up with TRBD1. With V trimmed by 1 base and J by 8 bases, 8 bases remained unmatched. Germline CDR1 is LGHNT and CDR2 is FRNRAP. The length of the CDR3 is 15 residues. CDR3 nucleotide sequence: TGTGCTAGTGGTTTGGACCGGGACAGGGTAGAAGGCTACACCTTC. Protein product: CASGLDRDRVEGYTF.

The gene calls are TRBV7-9 and TRBJ1-2; 7 bases map to TRBD1. CDR3 length equals 13 residues. Looked up from germline, CDR1 is SEHNR and CDR2 is FQNEAQ (reference sequence). J lost 7 bases, V lost 7 bases, and 9 bases had no gene match. The CDR3 loop reads CASNGQDGGGYTF. The CDR3 DNA follows: TGTGCCAGCAACGGACAGGATGGGGGTGGCTACACCTTC.

The rearrangement uses TRBV9 and TRBJ2-1, with D perhaps TRBD2 (6 bases). Germline V gene data show CDR1 as SGDLS and CDR2 as YYNGEE. This CDR3 is 13 amino acids long. Deletions cut 5 bases from V and 15 bases from J, with 21 bases between. DNA of the CDR3: TGTGCCAGCAGTGACACCTGGGGACTTCATTGGTTCTTC. Translating it yields CASSDTWGLHWFF.

This clone has a handful of counts. The J gene is TRBJ2-2, the V gene TRBV24-1, with TRBD2 matching 7 bases. Germline CDR1 and CDR2: KGHDR and SFDVKD. V shed 3 bases and J 2 bases; nucleotides not matched to a gene: 11. This CDR3 has 18 amino acids. The CDR3 spells CATSDPSSGPLNTGELFF. CDR3 nucleotide sequence: TGTGCCACCAGTGATCCCTCTAGCGGACCCCTTAACACCGGGGAGCTGTTTTTT.

DNA of the CDR3: TGTGCCAGCACCCGCAGCCCCTCTTCCAAAACCCGGGAGCGGGAGGGCAATGAGCAGTTCTTC. It yields the protein CASTRSPSSKTREREGNEQFF. The chain employs TRBV3-1 (or the pseudogene TRBV3-2) and TRBJ2-1; TRBD2 agrees at 10 bases. Germline CDR1 LGHDT, CDR2 YNNKEL (reference sequence). V dropped 7 bases and J dropped 6; count of bases not matched to a gene: 27. This CDR3 contains 21 residues.

The CDR3 loop reads CASSLGTDEKLFF. The CDR3 DNA is TGTGCCAGCAGCTTAGGGACAGACGAAAAACTGTTTTTT. This chain links TRBV5-6 with TRBJ1-4, with 7 bases lining up with TRBD1. The germline CDR1 and CDR2 sequences are SGHDT and YYEEEE. V shed 2 bases and J 8 bases; nucleotides not matched to a gene: 3. This CDR3 region has 13 residues.

V gene TRBV12-2 combines with J gene TRBJ1-5; TRBD1, the table's D call, lacks a check against the DNA. TRBV12-2 is a recognized pseudogene. This CDR3 is built from 21 residues. The chain's CDR3 is CASRFRPENRGVVFSNQPQHF. CDR3 coding DNA: TGTGCAAGTCGCTTCCGACCGGAGAACAGGGGGGTGGTTTTCTCTAATCAGCCCCAGCATTTT.